Each of the 4 T cell receptor beta chains below was sequenced from the same sample in a study of CD8 T cells in ankylosing spondylitis. Regarding the study as a whole: Among TCR beta sequences, a motif of under ten highly homologous variants appeared characteristic of ankylosing spondylitis blood.

No antigen has been identified for these receptors. TCRdb redid the calling of the 5' RACE reads with MiXCR, one entry per CDR3 protein. The repertoire holds over 450,000 distinct CDR3 sequences, with approximately 12% as singletons. Material: blood, either unsorted or a sorted T cell fraction (not recorded which). The receptors here all came from a male donor with ankylosing spondylitis.

There are a few counts of this clonotype. The chain uses TRBV12-3 or TRBV12-4 and TRBJ1-1, with no clear D. With 7 bases removed from V and 8 bases from J, the gap between germline ends came to 14 bases. The CDR3 runs 12 residues. In DNA form, the CDR3 reads TGTGCCAGCACCACGGACGGGAGAGAAGCTTTCTTT. Translated, it gives CASTTDGREAFF.

The rearrangement uses TRBV5-4 and TRBJ1-2, with D uncertain. Deletions cut 3 bases from V and 5 bases from J, with 8 bases between. The CDR3 length is 12 residues. Germline-derived CDR1 and CDR2 are SGHNT and YYREEE (reference sequence). The CDR3, as DNA: TGTGCCAGCAGCTCGGGCAGATATGGCTACACCTTC. Protein: CASSSGRYGYTF.

This clonotype was seen more than once but under ten times. This chain joins TRBV20-1 and TRBJ2-1; weak D call: TRBD2 (5 bases). Germline V lookup: CDR1 DFQATT, CDR2 SNEGSKA (reference sequence). The germline V and J ends were trimmed by 5 bases and 5 bases, with 16 bases remaining between them. The CDR3 has 14 residues. Written as DNA, the CDR3 is TGCAGTGCTCCCTCAGAGGGTGGCCACAATGAGCAGTTCTTC. Its translation: CSAPSEGGHNEQFF.

This clonotype was recorded at least ten times. The J gene is TRBJ2-7, the V gene TRBV29-1; 7 bases align to TRBD1. V was clipped by 4 bases and J by 3 bases; unmatched bases: 6. The germline gives CDR1 SQVTM, CDR2 ANQGSEA. This CDR3 contains 13 residues. The CDR3 spells CSVGRDRHYEQYF. CDR3 in DNA: TGCAGCGTTGGTAGGGACAGACACTACGAGCAGTACTTC.